The 6 T cell receptor beta chains below were found in one sample sequenced in a study of OX40 agonist ivuxolimab in advanced cancers. The table came from immunoSEQ multiplex PCR; TCRdb's copy has only in-frame clones and leaves some out. The sample gives 40,000 or so clones, about 89% of which show up once; roughly 0.55% is in the top ten. Sequencing used CD4+ or CD8+ T cells sorted from blood, obtained in a trial of the OX40 agonist ivuxolimab. The receptors shown here come from an adult with an advanced solid tumor such as melanoma, head and neck, liver or kidney cancer.

This sequence joins TRBV6-1 and TRBJ1-3; no definite D call. With 10 bases removed from V and 0 bases from J, the gap between germline ends came to 13 bases. This CDR3 has 14 residues. The V gene's germline CDR1 is MNHNS and CDR2 SASEGT. The CDR3 DNA sequence: TGTGCCACCTCCCCGGTGTCCTCTGGAAACACCATATATTTT. It codes for CATSPVSSGNTIYF.

V is TRBV20-1 and J is TRBJ1-3, with D unresolved. Germline CDR1 is DFQATT and CDR2 is SNEGSKA (reference sequence). Deletions cut 5 bases from V and 7 bases from J, with 9 bases between. This CDR3 has 11 residues. CDR3 nucleotides: TGCAGTGCTCCACTGGGGAACACCATATATTTT. Its translation is CSAPLGNTIYF.

This chain connects TRBV7-2 to TRBJ1-5, with D hard to call. The germline CDR1 and CDR2 sequences are SGHTA and FQGNSA. V was clipped by 3 bases and J by 2 bases, with 8 bases between them. The CDR3 has 14 amino acids. The CDR3 here is CASSFSFGNQPQHF. For the CDR3, the DNA is TGTGCCAGCAGCTTCTCCTTCGGCAATCAGCCCCAGCATTTT.

This clone appeared a few times. The rearrangement links TRBV7-2 to TRBJ1-2; D may be TRBD1 (5 bases). The V and J ends lost 5 bases and 3 bases respectively, with 16 bases between them. The CDR3 has 15 residues. The germline CDR1 and CDR2 sequences are SGHTA and FQGNSA. The DNA of the CDR3 is TGTGCCAGCAGCCTCAGGGAATCTGGGGACTATGGCTACACCTTC. Amino acids: CASSLRESGDYGYTF.

This clone was picked up one time. The chain employs TRBV6-5 and TRBJ2-3; 7 nucleotides line up with TRBD2. V lost 6 bases and J lost 5; bases outside the gene matches: 11. Germline CDR1 MNHEY, CDR2 SVGAGI. The CDR3 spans 15 residues. This chain's CDR3 is CASSPTAAGVDTQYF. CDR3 sequence (DNA): TGTGCCAGCAGCCCGACGGCGGCGGGGGTAGATACGCAGTATTTT.

V is TRBV4-1 and J is TRBJ1-5; TRBD1 agrees at 7 bases. Germline CDR1 MGHRA, CDR2 YSYEKL. V lost 3 bases to trimming and J lost 9 bases; unmatched junction nucleotides: 11. The CDR3 consists of 15 residues. In nucleotides, the CDR3 is TGCGCCAGCAGCCACGGGACAGACGCCCGGGTGCCCCAGCATTTT. It encodes CASSHGTDARVPQHF.